The clone carrying this T cell receptor beta chain was observed many times. TRAV- and TRBV-specific primers primed first-strand cDNA, covering alpha and beta chains. With a constant-region primer and a V-primer adapter, TCRs were subjected to roughly 20 PCR cycles of amplification. MiXCR, applied by TCRdb to the reads, yields one record per CDR3 protein. The sample yields 65,000 to 95,000 distinct CDR3 sequences, approximately 19% seen once. This entry is derived from a study of low-dose radiotherapy and immunotherapy resistance in tumors. As for time point: before trial treatment. The germline V and J ends were trimmed by 3 bases and 0 bases, with 11 bases remaining between them. Looked up from germline, CDR1 is DFQATT and CDR2 is SNEGSKA (reference sequence). The CDR3 consists of 14 residues.

This sample comprised PBMCs, obtained before treatment. The origin of this receptor is a male donor with prostate cancer. The chain has TRBV20-1 and TRBJ1-2; weak D call: TRBD1 (6 bases). The CDR3 sequence: CSARGQGPNYGYTF. Here the CDR3 DNA reads TGCAGTGCTAGGGGGCAGGGGCCTAACTATGGCTACACCTTC.